This T cell receptor beta chain was captured in a study of blood T cells in healthy people across ages. A second PCR, run for roughly 7 to 11 cycles, used a sample-barcoded 5' primer plus a J-beta primer mix. TCRdb passed the 5' RACE reads through MiXCR, listing each CDR3 protein once. The sample has some 1.8 million distinct CDR3 sequences, about 39% seen once. In this sample, this clonotype turned up many times. The V end lost 1 base, the J end lost 2 bases, and 14 bases lay between the germline ends. This CDR3 comprises 16 residues. Germline CDR1 is MNHNY and CDR2 is SVGAGI (reference sequence). The sample comprised blood. This chain links TRBV6-6 with TRBJ1-2; TRBD1 might be the D (6 bases). The sequence came from a human donor in good health. The CDR3 DNA follows: TGTGCCAGCAGTTACTTGGTCGGGGGGCAGAACTATGGCTACACCTTC. Protein product: CASSYLVGGQNYGYTF.